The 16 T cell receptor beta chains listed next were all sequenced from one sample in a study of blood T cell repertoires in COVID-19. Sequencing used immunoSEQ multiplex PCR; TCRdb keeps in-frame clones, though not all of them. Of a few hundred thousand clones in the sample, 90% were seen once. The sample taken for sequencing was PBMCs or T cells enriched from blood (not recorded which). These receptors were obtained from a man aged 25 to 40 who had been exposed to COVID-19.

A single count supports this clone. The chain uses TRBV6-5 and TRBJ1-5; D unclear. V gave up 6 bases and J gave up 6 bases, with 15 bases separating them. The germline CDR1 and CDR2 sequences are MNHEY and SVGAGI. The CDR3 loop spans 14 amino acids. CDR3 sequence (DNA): TGTGCCAGCAGCGGGTGGGTCTCGCGTCAGCCCCAGCATTTT. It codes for CASSGWVSRQPQHF.

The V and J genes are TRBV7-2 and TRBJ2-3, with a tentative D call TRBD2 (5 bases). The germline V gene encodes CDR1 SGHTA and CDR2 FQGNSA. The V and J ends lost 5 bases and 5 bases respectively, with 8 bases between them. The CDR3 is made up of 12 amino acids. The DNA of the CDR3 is TGTGCCAGCAGCCCGGGGTTAGATACGCAGTATTTT. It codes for CASSPGLDTQYF.

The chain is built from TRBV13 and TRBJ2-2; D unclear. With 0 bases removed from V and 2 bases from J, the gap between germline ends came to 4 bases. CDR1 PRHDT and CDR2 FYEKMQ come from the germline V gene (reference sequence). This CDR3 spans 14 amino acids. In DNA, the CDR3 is TGTGCCAGCAGCTTAGGACAAAACACCGGGGAGCTGTTTTTT. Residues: CASSLGQNTGELFF.

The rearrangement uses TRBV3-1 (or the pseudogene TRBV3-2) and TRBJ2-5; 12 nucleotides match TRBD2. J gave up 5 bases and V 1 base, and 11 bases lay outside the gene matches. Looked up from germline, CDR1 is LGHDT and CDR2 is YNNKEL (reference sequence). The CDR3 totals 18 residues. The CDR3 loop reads CASSQGLAGGQREETQYF. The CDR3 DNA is TGTGCCAGCAGCCAAGGGCTAGCGGGGGGGCAAAGGGAGGAGACCCAGTACTTC.

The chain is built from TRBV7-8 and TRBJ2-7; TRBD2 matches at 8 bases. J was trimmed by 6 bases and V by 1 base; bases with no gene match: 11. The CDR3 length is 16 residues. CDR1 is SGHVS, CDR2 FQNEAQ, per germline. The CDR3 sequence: CASSLVPGLGGSEQYF. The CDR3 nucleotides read TGTGCCAGCAGCTTAGTTCCGGGACTAGGGGGTAGCGAGCAGTACTTC. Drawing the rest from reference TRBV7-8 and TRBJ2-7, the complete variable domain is GAGVSQSPRYKVAKRGQDVALRCDPISGHVSLFWYQQALGQGPEFLTYFQNEAQLDKSGLPSDRFFAERPEGSVSTLKIQRTQQEDSAVYLCASSLVPGLGGSEQYFGPGTRLTVT.

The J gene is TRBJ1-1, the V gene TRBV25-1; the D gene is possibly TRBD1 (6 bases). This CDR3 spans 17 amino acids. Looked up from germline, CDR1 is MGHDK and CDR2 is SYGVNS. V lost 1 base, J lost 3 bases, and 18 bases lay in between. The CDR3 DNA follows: TGTGCCAGCAGTGAATGGAGCACCAAGGGGGTGGACACTGAAGCTTTCTTT. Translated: CASSEWSTKGVDTEAFF.

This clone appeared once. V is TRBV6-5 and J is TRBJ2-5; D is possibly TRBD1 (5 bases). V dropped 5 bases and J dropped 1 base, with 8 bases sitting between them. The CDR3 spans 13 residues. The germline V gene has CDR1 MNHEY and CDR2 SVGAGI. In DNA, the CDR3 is TGTGCCAGCAGTCCTGACAGCCAAGAGACCCAGTACTTC. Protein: CASSPDSQETQYF.

CDR3 sequence reads: CASSHLQGAYEQYF. CDR3 DNA sequence: TGTGCCAGCAGCCACTTACAGGGGGCCTACGAGCAGTACTTC. V is TRBV4-2 and J is TRBJ2-7; 8 bases are a match to TRBD1. The length of the CDR3 is 14 residues. Germline assignment: CDR1 LGHNA and CDR2 YNFKEQ. Losses at the gene ends were 3 bases for V and 2 bases for J; bases not matched to a gene: 3.

CDR3 in DNA: TGTGCCAGCAGCCGCCGGACGGGAGCCGCGAACACTGAAGCTTTCTTT. This gives the protein CASSRRTGAANTEAFF. V is TRBV3-1 (or the pseudogene TRBV3-2) and J is TRBJ1-1; D unresolved. Germline V gives CDR1 LGHDT, CDR2 YNNKEL (reference sequence). V lost 4 bases and J lost 1, with 16 bases in between. The CDR3 extends over 16 amino acids.

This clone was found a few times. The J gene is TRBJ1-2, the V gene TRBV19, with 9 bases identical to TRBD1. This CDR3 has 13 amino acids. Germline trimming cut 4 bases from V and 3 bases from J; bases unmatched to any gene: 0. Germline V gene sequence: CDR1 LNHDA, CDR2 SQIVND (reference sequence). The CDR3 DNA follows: TGTGCCAGTAGTAGGGACAGGGACTATGGCTACACCTTC. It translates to CASSRDRDYGYTF.

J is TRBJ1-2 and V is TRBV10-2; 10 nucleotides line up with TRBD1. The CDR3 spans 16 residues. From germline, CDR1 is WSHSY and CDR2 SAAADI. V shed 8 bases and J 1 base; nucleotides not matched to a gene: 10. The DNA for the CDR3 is TGCGCCAGCCAGAACCGGGACAGGGGTTTTAACTATGGCTACACCTTC. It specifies CASQNRDRGFNYGYTF.

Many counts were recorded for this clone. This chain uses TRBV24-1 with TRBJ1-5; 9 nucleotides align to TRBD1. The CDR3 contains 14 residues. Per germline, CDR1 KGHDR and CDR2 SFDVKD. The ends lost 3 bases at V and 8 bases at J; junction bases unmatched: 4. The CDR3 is CATSDGTGMEPQHF. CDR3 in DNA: TGTGCCACCAGTGATGGGACAGGGATGGAGCCCCAGCATTTT.

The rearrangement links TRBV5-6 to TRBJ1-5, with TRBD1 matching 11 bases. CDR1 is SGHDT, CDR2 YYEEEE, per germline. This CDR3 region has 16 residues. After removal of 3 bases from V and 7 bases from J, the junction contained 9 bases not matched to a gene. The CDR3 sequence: CASSSDRGLPGQPQHF. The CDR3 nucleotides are TGTGCCAGCAGCTCGGACAGGGGGCTTCCAGGCCAGCCCCAGCATTTT.

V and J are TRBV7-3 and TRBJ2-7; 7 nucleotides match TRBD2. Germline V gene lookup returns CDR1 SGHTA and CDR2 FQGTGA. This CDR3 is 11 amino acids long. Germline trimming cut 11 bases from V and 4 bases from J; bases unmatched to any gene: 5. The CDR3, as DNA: TGTGCCGGGGGGGTCCCTTACGAGCAGTACTTC. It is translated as CAGGVPYEQYF.

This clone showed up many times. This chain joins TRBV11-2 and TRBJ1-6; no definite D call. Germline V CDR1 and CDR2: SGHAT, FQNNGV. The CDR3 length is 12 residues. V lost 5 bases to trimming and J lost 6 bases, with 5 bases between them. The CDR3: CASSPINSPLHF. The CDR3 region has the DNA TGTGCCAGCAGCCCTATTAATTCACCCCTCCACTTT.

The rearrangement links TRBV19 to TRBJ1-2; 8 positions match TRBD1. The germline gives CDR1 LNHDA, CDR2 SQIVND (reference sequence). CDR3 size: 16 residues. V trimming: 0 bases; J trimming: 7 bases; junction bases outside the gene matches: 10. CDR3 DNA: TGTGCCAGTAGTATAGATCGGACAGGGTCTTATTCTGGCTACACCTTC. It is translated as CASSIDRTGSYSGYTF. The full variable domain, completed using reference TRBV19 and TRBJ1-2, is DGGITQSPKYLFRKEGQNVTLSCEQNLNHDAMYWYRQDPGQGLRLIYYSQIVNDFQKGDIAEGYSVSREKKESFPLTVTSAQKNPTAFYLCASSIDRTGSYSGYTFGSGTRLTVV.